The table lists the clone carrying this TCR beta chain with many counts. CDR3 length equals 13 residues. Germline V gene sequence: CDR1 SNHLY, CDR2 FYNNEI. With 4 bases removed from V and 7 bases from J, the gap between germline ends came to 11 bases. This sample was taken from a study of prognosis after radiotherapy for stage I lung cancer. Background on the study: Tumors were squamous cell carcinoma in seven patients and adenocarcinoma in roughly 12. Across the cohort, concurrent therapy accompanying stereotactic body radiotherapy was administered to no patient.

Two rounds of multiplex PCR amplified TCR beta CDR3 from genomic DNA. The first round of PCR was done with primers that matched each TRBV and TRBJ gene. MiXCR, applied by TCRdb to the multiplex PCR reads, yields one record per CDR3 protein. The sample records fewer than 40,000 distinct CDR3 sequences, around 30% being singletons. This specimen was PBMCs, taken before or after stereotactic body radiation therapy (not recorded which). This receptor was identified in a donor older than 45 with non-small cell lung cancer. The chain links TRBV2 to TRBJ2-1, with D perhaps matching TRBD2 (6 bases). The CDR3 sequence is CASSVSGVNEQFF. Here the CDR3 DNA reads TGTGCCAGCAGTGTTTCGGGGGTGAATGAGCAGTTCTTC.